Shown below are 30 T cell receptor beta chains from a single sample sequenced in a study of cytomegalovirus exposure and HLA in healthy donors. The PCR had 60 Vbeta and 13 Jbeta primers. TCRdb's table, derived via immunoSEQ multiplex PCR, lists solely in-frame clones and lacks some. Among about 110,000 clones, about 64% were seen once, and the ten largest hold roughly 2.8%. Source material: PBMCs. The receptors derive from a female donor in good health and CMV-seronegative.

V is TRBV6-5 and J is TRBJ2-2, with 9 bases fitting TRBD2. This CDR3 comprises 16 residues. The germline gives CDR1 MNHEY, CDR2 SVGAGI. Trimming at V came to 0 bases and at J to 3 bases, leaving 2 bases not matched to a gene. CDR3 DNA: TGTGCCAGCAGTTACTCGATAGCGGGAGACACCGGGGAGCTGTTTTTT. Translating gives CASSYSIAGDTGELFF.

This chain links TRBV11-3 with TRBJ2-5; 7 positions match TRBD2. The DNA matches TRBJ2-7 better at its end, which makes the J call doubtful. Germline loops: CDR1 SGHNT, CDR2 YENEEA. The CDR3 has 14 residues. CDR3 in amino acids: CASKSAGLSYEQYF. DNA of the CDR3: TGTGCCAGCAAGTCAGCGGGGCTCTCCTACGAGCAGTACTTC.

V usage is TRBV13 and J usage is TRBJ2-1; D ambiguous. Germline CDR1 reads PRHDT; CDR2 reads FYEKMQ (reference sequence). This CDR3 has 16 residues. Trimming pared 0 bases from V and 0 bases from J, leaving 9 bases between. The CDR3 loop is CASSLGLRSSYNEQFF. The CDR3 DNA reads TGTGCCAGCAGCTTAGGACTGAGAAGCTCCTACAATGAGCAGTTCTTC.

This clone has just a few counts. The chain is built from TRBV19 and TRBJ1-5, with a weak D call TRBD1 (5 bases). This CDR3 is built from 16 residues. Deletions cut 0 bases from V and 5 bases from J, with 14 bases between. CDR1 and CDR2 (germline): LNHDA, SQIVND (reference sequence). The chain's CDR3 is CASSIEGARVYQPQHF. In nucleotides, the CDR3 is TGTGCCAGTAGTATAGAAGGGGCCAGGGTCTATCAGCCCCAGCATTTT. The entire variable domain, with the rest obtained from reference TRBV19 and TRBJ1-5, is as follows: DGGITQSPKYLFRKEGQNVTLSCEQNLNHDAMYWYRQDPGQGLRLIYYSQIVNDFQKGDIAEGYSVSREKKESFPLTVTSAQKNPTAFYLCASSIEGARVYQPQHFGDGTRLSIL.

V is TRBV6-1 and J is TRBJ2-3; D not certain. CDR1 is MNHNS and CDR2 is SASEGT in the germline V gene. This CDR3 comprises 14 residues. V lost 7 bases to trimming and J lost 4 bases, with 15 bases between them. The CDR3 nucleotides read TGTGCCAGCACAAACTCTCGGCTAGCAGATACGCAGTATTTT. Residues: CASTNSRLADTQYF.

The chain carries TRBV25-1 and TRBJ1-4; the match to TRBD1 covers 11 bases. The CDR3 length is 15 residues. V shed 6 bases and J 7 bases; nucleotides not matched to a gene: 7. Germline CDR1 MGHDK, CDR2 SYGVNS. CDR3 DNA: TGTGCCAGCAGCCCGGACAGGGGGCTTTCTGAAAAACTGTTTTTT. Amino acid sequence: CASSPDRGLSEKLFF. Filled out from reference TRBV25-1 and TRBJ1-4, the complete variable domain reads EADIYQTPRYLVIGTGKKITLECSQTMGHDKMYWYQQDPGMELHLIHYSYGVNSTEKGDLSSESTVSRIRTEHFPLTLESARPSHTSQYLCASSPDRGLSEKLFFGSGTQLSVL.

The CDR3 region is CASSMDGGYSNQPQHF. The CDR3 nucleotides read TGTGCCAGTAGTATGGATGGAGGGTATAGCAATCAGCCCCAGCATTTT. The chain has TRBV19 and TRBJ1-5; D remains ambiguous. Trimming pared 3 bases from V and 0 bases from J, leaving 12 bases between. The CDR3 runs to 16 residues. CDR1 is LNHDA, CDR2 SQIVND, per germline (reference sequence).

The chain carries TRBV23-1 and TRBJ2-1, with 7 nucleotides matching TRBD2. TRBV23-1 is noted as an ORF with a role that remains uncertain. This CDR3 comprises 18 residues. The junction had 21 bases not matched to a gene; V was cut back by 5 bases and J by 8 bases. The CDR3: CASSFWGEGAGVRDEQFF. In nucleotides, the CDR3 is TGCGCCAGCAGTTTTTGGGGGGAAGGGGCGGGAGTGAGGGATGAGCAGTTCTTC.

As for this clone: The sample contains more than one DNA sequence encoding this CDR3. The chain joins TRBV6-1 to TRBJ2-7; no clear D. From germline, CDR1 is MNHNS and CDR2 SASEGT. The V end lost 5 bases, the J end lost 4 bases, and 9 bases lay between the germline ends. The CDR3 length is 12 residues. In nucleotides, the CDR3 is TGTGCCAGCAGTCTGAGGCGGTACGAGCAGTACTTC. Its translation: CASSLRRYEQYF.

V gene TRBV28 combines with J gene TRBJ2-7; tentatively, D is TRBD2 (6 bases). CDR1 and CDR2 (germline): MDHEN, SYDVKM. The CDR3 contains 18 residues. V shed 3 bases and J shed 0 bases, with 21 bases lying between them. The CDR3 region is CASSFRSGSGFDSYEQYF. CDR3 nucleotide sequence: TGTGCCAGCAGTTTTCGAAGCGGGTCGGGTTTTGACTCCTACGAGCAGTACTTC. Combining the CDR3 with reference TRBV28 and TRBJ2-7 gives the whole variable domain DVKVTQSSRYLVKRTGEKVFLECVQDMDHENMFWYRQDPGLGLRLIYFSYDVKMKEKGDIPEGYSVSREKKERFSLILESASTNQTSMYLCASSFRSGSGFDSYEQYFGPGTRLTVT.

The chain recombines TRBV21-1 with TRBJ2-7; the D segment call TRBD2 is taken from the table without a DNA check. TRBV21-1 is shown as a pseudogene. The CDR3 extends over 15 amino acids. This CDR3 is CASMRRGKHTHEQYF. The CDR3 coding sequence is TGTGCCAGCATGCGCCGGGGAAAGCATACCCACGAGCAGTACTTC.

The rearrangement uses TRBV19 and TRBJ1-5; 12 nucleotides align to TRBD1. CDR1 and CDR2 from the germline V gene are LNHDA and SQIVND (reference sequence). V was pared by 3 bases and J by 6 bases, with 9 bases of the junction left unmatched. This CDR3 is built from 17 residues. CDR3 protein: CASSMRPGQGAAQPQHF. DNA for the CDR3: TGTGCCAGTAGTATGCGCCCGGGACAGGGGGCGGCTCAGCCCCAGCATTTT.

The rearrangement joins TRBV11-2 to TRBJ2-5, with TRBD2 as a possible D gene (6 bases). V lost 5 bases and J 1 base, leaving 11 bases between the germline ends. CDR3 size: 14 residues. CDR1 SGHAT and CDR2 FQNNGV come from the germline V gene. This chain's CDR3 is CASSRAGGQETQYF. CDR3 DNA sequence: TGTGCCAGCAGCCGCGCCGGGGGCCAAGAGACCCAGTACTTC.

The V gene is TRBV28, the J gene TRBJ2-7; TRBD2 is a possible D gene (5 bases). CDR3 size: 15 residues. Trimming stripped 6 bases from V and 0 bases from J, with 15 bases between. Germline V gene data show CDR1 as MDHEN and CDR2 as SYDVKM. Here the CDR3 reads CASSKVAGSSYEQYF. The CDR3 DNA reads TGTGCCAGCAGCAAGGTCGCGGGTAGCTCCTACGAGCAGTACTTC.

This clone was recorded a few times. The chain joins TRBV7-2 to TRBJ2-7; TRBD2 matches 7 bases. Per the germline V gene, CDR1 is SGHTA and CDR2 is FQGNSA. Trimming took 2 bases from V and 4 from J; bases not matched to a gene: 5. This CDR3 region has 14 residues. DNA of the CDR3: TGTGCCAGCAGCTTATATAGCGGGTCTTACGAGCAGTACTTC. Its protein product is CASSLYSGSYEQYF.

The V gene is TRBV7-2, the J gene TRBJ2-3; TRBD2 agrees at 9 bases. The CDR3 is 16 residues long. Germline values: CDR1 SGHTA, CDR2 FQGNSA. V lost 3 bases, J lost 3 bases, and 7 bases stayed unmatched. The CDR3 DNA reads as TGTGCCAGCAGCTTCAATAGCGGGAGCGGGACAGATACGCAGTATTTT. It encodes CASSFNSGSGTDTQYF.

Of note for this clone: Within the sample, other DNA sequences also encode this same CDR3. The chain joins TRBV9 to TRBJ1-1; 8 bases align to TRBD1. The CDR3 sequence is 13 residues long. Germline V gene data show CDR1 as SGDLS and CDR2 as YYNGEE. V was clipped by 5 bases and J by 2 bases; unmatched bases: 2. This chain's CDR3 is CASRSGGNTEAFF. The CDR3 region has the DNA TGTGCCAGCAGATCAGGGGGCAACACTGAAGCTTTCTTT.

In DNA form, the CDR3 reads TGTGCCAGCAGCGAATCACAGGGGCTGGGGGAGACCCAGTACTTC. It translates to CASSESQGLGETQYF. This sequence joins TRBV9 and TRBJ2-5; 7 bases are shared with TRBD1. The CDR3 sequence is 15 residues long. V shed 3 bases and J 5 bases; nucleotides not matched to a gene: 10. The germline gives CDR1 SGDLS, CDR2 YYNGEE.

The V gene is TRBV4-1, the J gene TRBJ2-7; 9 bases map to TRBD1. Germline CDR1 and CDR2: MGHRA and YSYEKL. This CDR3 is 14 amino acids long. Unmatched junction bases numbered 1, after V lost 4 bases and J lost 0 bases. CDR3 residues: CASSPTGGSYEQYF. CDR3 nucleotide sequence: TGCGCCAGCAGCCCGACAGGGGGCTCCTACGAGCAGTACTTC.

V usage is TRBV5-1 and J usage is TRBJ2-5; TRBD2 is a possible D gene (5 bases). The CDR3 runs 14 residues. Germline CDR1 SGHRS, CDR2 YFSETQ. V dropped 4 bases and J dropped 4 bases, with 14 bases sitting between them. This CDR3 reads CASSTPRAGETQYF. The DNA for the CDR3 is TGCGCCAGCAGCACACCTCGGGCGGGAGAGACCCAGTACTTC.

The chain uses TRBV7-2 and TRBJ2-1; 9 nucleotides agree with TRBD1. After removal of 5 bases from V and 7 bases from J, the junction contained 9 bases not matched to a gene. Germline V gene data show CDR1 as SGHTA and CDR2 as FQGNSA. The CDR3 consists of 15 residues. In DNA, the CDR3 is TGTGCCAGCAGCCTGAGGGGACAGGGCTTGAATGAGCAGTTCTTC. This gives the protein CASSLRGQGLNEQFF. The entire variable domain, with the rest obtained from reference TRBV7-2 and TRBJ2-1, is as follows: GAGVSQSPSNKVTEKGKDVELRCDPISGHTALYWYRQSLGQGLEFLIYFQGNSAPDKSGLPSDRFSAERTGGSVSTLTIQRTQQEDSAVYLCASSLRGQGLNEQFFGPGTRLTVL.

The rearrangement links TRBV28 to TRBJ2-7; 8 bases align to TRBD2. V lost 1 base and J lost 3; bases outside the gene matches: 5. Germline CDR1 and CDR2: MDHEN and SYDVKM. CDR3 length equals 15 residues. CDR3 nucleotides: TGTGCCAGCAGTTTATTGGGGGGGACTAGCTACGAGCAGTACTTC. Amino acid sequence: CASSLLGGTSYEQYF.

The chain links TRBV9 to TRBJ2-1, with D possibly matching TRBD2 (6 bases). Germline CDR1 reads SGDLS; CDR2 reads YYNGEE. Trimming cost V 4 bases and J 4 bases, with 18 bases left between them. The CDR3 totals 16 residues. This CDR3 reads CASSPRGSGLYNEQFF. Here the CDR3 DNA reads TGTGCCAGCAGCCCACGGGGTAGCGGCCTTTACAATGAGCAGTTCTTC.

This rearrangement joins TRBV18 to TRBJ1-1; D unresolved. V lost 3 bases to trimming and J lost 4 bases, with 12 bases between them. CDR1 and CDR2 from the germline V gene are KGHSH and LQKENI. The CDR3 extends over 14 amino acids. The CDR3 region has the DNA TGTGCCAGCTCACCTAGTGGCAGGCCCACTGAAGCTTTCTTT. This sequence encodes CASSPSGRPTEAFF.

This chain links TRBV10-3 with TRBJ1-5; D not certain. This CDR3 comprises 13 residues. Germline values: CDR1 ENHRY, CDR2 SYGVKD. The V and J ends lost 6 bases and 9 bases respectively, with 15 bases between them. The CDR3, as DNA: TGTGCCATCAGGTCCGGTTCCCTAAGGCCCCAGCATTTT. Its protein product is CAIRSGSLRPQHF.

The rearrangement uses TRBV30 and TRBJ2-6; tentative D call: TRBD2 (5 bases). Deletions cut 0 bases from V and 3 bases from J, with 12 bases between. The CDR3 is 16 residues long. Germline CDR1 reads GTSNPN; CDR2 reads SVGIG (reference sequence). The CDR3 nucleotides read TGTGCCTGGAGTGTACGTCGGGAATTTGGGGCCAACGTCCTGACTTTC. This translates into CAWSVRREFGANVLTF.

This clone was observed a handful of times. This chain connects TRBV29-1 to TRBJ2-4, with 7 positions matching TRBD2. The V gene end was trimmed by 4 bases and the J gene end by 6 bases; junction bases not matched to a gene: 3. CDR1 and CDR2 from the germline V gene are SQVTM and ANQGSEA. The CDR3 has 12 amino acids. The CDR3 reads CSVGGGGNIQYF. CDR3 DNA: TGCAGCGTTGGGGGCGGGGGAAACATTCAGTACTTC.

The chain joins TRBV10-1 to TRBJ2-4; 11 nucleotides line up with TRBD1. Germline CDR1 WNHNN, CDR2 SYGVQD (reference sequence). Germline trimming cut 8 bases from V and 9 bases from J; bases unmatched to any gene: 15. The CDR3 covers 16 residues. CDR3 loop: CASEGTGTGGGGIQYF. The CDR3 DNA reads as TGCGCCAGCGAGGGGACCGGGACAGGGGGGGGTGGCATTCAGTACTTC.

The genes are TRBV19 and TRBJ2-3, with a weak D call TRBD1 (6 bases). The V gene lost 5 bases and the J gene lost 3 bases, with 15 bases spanning the gap. Germline V lookup: CDR1 LNHDA, CDR2 SQIVND (reference sequence). There are 15 residues in the CDR3. In DNA form, the CDR3 reads TGTGCCAGTAGTGCCACCTCCAGGGGTACAGATACGCAGTATTTT. It codes for CASSATSRGTDTQYF. Using reference TRBV19 and TRBJ2-3 for the parts outside the CDR3, the full variable domain is DGGITQSPKYLFRKEGQNVTLSCEQNLNHDAMYWYRQDPGQGLRLIYYSQIVNDFQKGDIAEGYSVSREKKESFPLTVTSAQKNPTAFYLCASSATSRGTDTQYFGPGTRLTVL.

J is TRBJ1-1 and V is TRBV29-1, with 7 nucleotides matching TRBD1. Germline V gives CDR1 SQVTM, CDR2 ANQGSEA. Trimming cost V 6 bases and J 1 base; bases outside gene matches: 8. The CDR3 has 14 residues. CDR3 amino acids: CSVGRQGGNTEAFF. In DNA, the CDR3 is TGCAGCGTGGGCCGACAGGGCGGGAACACTGAAGCTTTCTTT. Drawing the rest from reference TRBV29-1 and TRBJ1-1, the complete variable domain is SAVISQKPSRDICQRGTSLTIQCQVDSQVTMMFWYRQQPGQSLTLIATANQGSEATYESGFVIDKFPISRPNLTFSTLTVSNMSPEDSSIYLCSVGRQGGNTEAFFGQGTRLTVV.